This T cell receptor (beta chain) originates from a study of graft-versus-host responses after intestinal transplantation (dated by TCRdb to the early 2020s). General notes on the study: Multivisceral, liver-intestinal, or isolated intestinal transplants were received by the recipients. Every recipient was given anti-thymocyte globulin induction, followed by 2 to 4 years of maintenance tacrolimus and steroids. Bulk TCR-beta CDR3 sequencing was used to track graft-versus-host and host-versus-graft alloreactive T cell clones in the graft, circulation and bone marrow after intestinal transplantation. To identify alloreactive clones, pre-transplant mixed lymphocyte reaction products were sequenced and compared with unstimulated pre-transplant donor and recipient T cells. The cohort enrolled about two dozen intestinal transplant recipients, one of whom was a retransplant, and a few patients without pretransplant specimens were excluded. A peak of at least 4% donor T cells among recipient peripheral blood mononuclear cells was the definition used for donor T cell macrochimerism. Instead of going to the commercial service, samples from a few later patients were sequenced in-house on an Illumina MiSeq and processed with MiXCR.

This clone has only one observation. Its antigen is not yet known. Base quality data are lacking; no much larger clone is found one base away. Read against the paper, the sample's time point label means: cells obtained before transplantation from donor or recipient. CD3+CD4+ and CD3+CD8+ populations were FACS-sorted from unstimulated pre-transplant donor and recipient cells taken from spleen or lymph nodes. Libraries were made using the immunoSEQ multiplex PCR assay. For most patients, genomic DNA was isolated with the Qiagen DNeasy Blood and Tissue Kit and shipped frozen to Adaptive Biotechnologies for TCR sequencing. For most patients, high-throughput TCR-beta CDR3 sequencing of genomic DNA was performed by Adaptive Biotechnologies. The authors processed their data as follows. Adaptive's ImmunoSEQ software supplied the TCR sequencing data for 15 to 20 patients, while MiXCR and VDJtools were used to process a few other patients. To correct CD4 versus CD8 sorting errors, sequences present in both subsets at a frequency ratio below 5:1 were removed. Because the origin of CDR3 nucleotide sequences shared between donor and recipient could not be assigned, those sequences were removed. Alloreactive clones required at least 2-fold expansion over unstimulated cells and minimum CFSE-low frequency of 0.002% (template counts) or 0.001% (read counts). A clone was considered mappable if detected in the sequenced pre-transplant spleen, lymph node, or MLR CFSE-low populations of the donor or recipient. The cumulative frequency of alloreactive clones was calculated as a percentage of all sequences, weighted by copy number. This immuneACCESS table, as held by TCRdb, lists in-frame sequences with V and J called but not all clones. Of the missing ones, under half trace to an unresolved V gene in checked studies; the others have no known cause. V and J calls and clone size are as listed in that table; D and trimming were resolved from the DNA. This sample comprises about 90,000 clones, about 93% of them detected only once. The top ten hold around 1.1% of the sample.

Study-wide conclusions, independent of this receptor: Early after transplant, declines in HvG clones were associated with peak levels of circulating GvH clones. Conclusions were limited by the relatively low number and heterogeneity of intestinal transplant patients. GvH clones were detected in recipient bone marrow, and some appeared earlier in ileal mucosa or blood, consistent with an intestinal mucosal origin. In the allografts of patients with donor T cell macrochimerism, GvH to HvG T cell clonal ratios were high.

The CDR1 and CDR2 encoded by the germline V gene are MDHEN and SYDVKM. Its CDR3 holds 14 amino acids, cysteine through phenylalanine. Kept here is only the CDR3 DNA, which spans 42 bases and is read in frame from base 1. The receptor was derived from a human donor who was the organ donor for an intestinal transplant. The chain is encoded by TRBV28 joined to TRBJ2-5, and 8 junctional nucleotides match TRBD2. The J call may be mistaken, given a closer DNA end match to TRBJ2-7. The specimen comprised unstimulated CD8+ T cells sorted from spleen or lymph node cells, sampled before transplant. The DNA sequence follows: TGTGCCAGCAGTATAAGCGGGGGCTCCTACGAGCAGTACTTC. Translation gives CASSISGGSYEQYF.